This T cell receptor (beta chain) was retrieved from a study of shared clonotypes between healthy human individuals (TCRdb year 2020). In the study overall: The cohort comprised a couple of women and a few men aged 18 to 49 years. To estimate repertoire size and how much clonotype sharing occurs between individuals, the study deeply sequenced the blood TCR repertoires of roughly 5 healthy adults. To increase sequencing depth and limit assay-specific biases, different laboratories used diverse techniques to prepare libraries and sequence TCR repertoires. Each donor's leukapheresis produced roughly between roughly 0.85 and 10 billion PBMCs. Overall study outcomes, separate from this receptor: Based on pairwise subsampling, the degree of clonotype sharing among donors was expected to be affected by sequencing depth. Because the study included only a small number of donors, the genetic and exposure-history diversity represented was limited. Sampling was limited to blood, and TCR repertoires in tissue likely differ from TCR repertoires in blood.

V loses 4 bases of germline sequence and J loses 4 bases, and the interval between the two ends is 17 bases. CDR1 SGHAT and CDR2 FQNNGV were looked up in the germline V gene. The CDR3 numbers 16 residues from cysteine through phenylalanine. The read is trimmed to its CDR3 DNA, 48 bases read in frame from base 1. Using the deep immunoSEQ assay, TCR CDR3 regions were amplified from genomic DNA by multiplex PCR. Extracted genomic DNA from each cell subset was spread evenly across all wells of several immunoSEQ 96-well plates, with each plate serving as a replicate. Each replicate PCR for unsorted PBMC received 300 to 350 ng genomic DNA, equal to 30,000 or so T cell genomes. Unsorted PBMC genomic DNA was sequenced across ten immunoSEQ deep assay plates. Purified libraries were quantified with a Qubit 3.0 fluorometer, sized on a Bioanalyzer 2100, and re-quantified with the KAPA Library Quantification kit. Each immunoSEQ 96-well plate was sequenced on its own single-read 150-cycle Illumina NextSeq 550 flow cell. The original pipeline was this. Because the immunoSEQ output included only junctional sequences and no quality scores, the filtering could not be the same as the filtering used for full-length reads. Sequences were annotated with PyIR, a Python wrapper for IgBLAST v1.9, and V/J genes and CDR3 were assigned using IMGT germline references. Reads with weak V/J assignments (E-value above 1e-6), missing CDR3, stop codons, out-of-frame junctions, or ambiguous translated residues were removed. A V3J clonotype was defined by an identical inferred V gene, J gene, and CDR3 amino acid sequence. To compute the percentage overlap between repertoires, the number of shared unique clonotypes was divided by the size of the smaller repertoire. Richness of each repertoire was evaluated using RTK rarefaction, the Chao1 estimator, and Recon v2.1 estimates of unobserved clonotypes. Entries here come from immuneACCESS through TCRdb and include only in-frame sequences with V and J called. Some clones fail to appear in such tables; in the studies checked, an unresolved V gene covers under half of the shortfall, and the cause of the remainder is unknown. That table furnishes V, J and clone size, whereas the DNA furnished D and trimming. The sample table records around 500,000 clones; 70% to 85% of these occur just once. Around 12% of the sample is taken by the ten largest.

As regards this clone: Its antigen remains undetermined. No base quality information exists; no much larger clone differs at one position.

Donors were healthy HIV-negative adults with no recently reported acute infections or vaccinations. Only Caucasian adults living in Nashville, Tennessee, USA were represented among the donors. For unsorted samples, 80 million to 100 million PBMCs were counted, and genomic DNA was extracted using the QIAamp DNA Blood Mini kit. Blood was obtained by leukapheresis, after which PBMCs were separated by Ficoll-Histopaque density gradient centrifugation and cryopreserved in liquid nitrogen vapor phase. The receptor chain draws on TRBV11-2 and TRBJ2-1; the D gene is possibly TRBD2, with 6 bases matching. The sequencing input was PBMCs. This sequence was found in a middle-aged woman in good health. Some clones in this sample may be carry-over from other donors' samples. The DNA sequence is TGTGCCAGCAGCTCCTTCGCGGAGGGCGCGTACAATGAGCAGTTCTTC. It translates to CASSSFAEGAYNEQFF.